This entry lists 8 T cell receptor beta chains sequenced from one sample in a study of Ad26.COV2.S vaccination and SARS-CoV-2 variants. Assay used: immunoSEQ multiplex PCR; TCRdb lists only in-frame clones, some missing. The table shows about 410,000 clones, with over 75% occurring only once. Stated treatment: around 19 received Ad26.COV2.S at low or high dose, single or two shots; several received placebo; per-sample allocation not given. Collection of the samples took place on day 63 after the first injection of vaccine or placebo. This specimen was peripheral blood, taken in a trial of Ad26.COV2.S vaccine versus placebo. These receptors were collected from a person between 18 and 65 years old who received the Ad26.COV2.S COVID-19 vaccine or a placebo.

This chain joins TRBV28 and TRBJ2-7, with D possibly being TRBD2 (7 bases). Trimming stripped 6 bases from V and 5 bases from J, with 17 bases between. CDR1 and CDR2 from the germline V gene are MDHEN and SYDVKM. CDR3 length: 14 residues. The CDR3, as DNA: TGTGCCAGCAGCCTCTGGGGGGGCAGCGACGAGCAGTACTTC. Translation gives CASSLWGGSDEQYF. Drawing the rest from reference TRBV28 and TRBJ2-7, the complete variable domain is DVKVTQSSRYLVKRTGEKVFLECVQDMDHENMFWYRQDPGLGLRLIYFSYDVKMKEKGDIPEGYSVSREKKERFSLILESASTNQTSMYLCASSLWGGSDEQYFGPGTRLTVT.

The gene calls are TRBV28 and TRBJ1-5, with D uncertain. CDR3 size: 12 residues. The germline V gene encodes CDR1 MDHEN and CDR2 SYDVKM. With 6 bases removed from V and 9 bases from J, the gap between germline ends came to 12 bases. CDR3 bases: TGTGCCAGCAGACTACTAAGCGGGCCCCAGCATTTT. Amino acid sequence: CASRLLSGPQHF.

The chain is built from TRBV11-3 and TRBJ2-2, with D perhaps TRBD1 or TRBD2 (5 bases each). Deletions cut 0 bases from V and 3 bases from J, with 11 bases between. The CDR3 runs to 16 residues. Germline V gives CDR1 SGHNT, CDR2 YENEEA. CDR3: CASSLDPGTDTGELFF. The CDR3 DNA sequence: TGTGCCAGCAGCTTAGATCCGGGGACGGACACCGGGGAGCTGTTTTTT.

The chain joins TRBV9 to TRBJ2-3, with 8 bases identical to TRBD2. Trimming cost V 1 base and J 2 bases; bases outside gene matches: 21. From germline, CDR1 is SGDLS and CDR2 YYNGEE. The CDR3 spans 21 residues. The CDR3 protein is CASSVTLGIAGSGRATDTQYF. CDR3 nucleotide sequence: TGTGCCAGCAGCGTAACCCTCGGGATAGCGGGGTCTGGTCGGGCCACAGATACGCAGTATTTT.

The rearrangement joins TRBV2 to TRBJ1-5; D might be TRBD1 (5 bases). This CDR3 has 13 amino acids. Trimming shortened V by 5 bases and J by 4 bases, and 9 bases separated the two germline ends. Germline V gene sequence: CDR1 SNHLY, CDR2 FYNNEI. The CDR3, as DNA: TGTGCCAGCAGTCGGGGCCTTAATCAGCCCCAGCATTTT. Protein: CASSRGLNQPQHF.

The chain joins TRBV7-3 to TRBJ1-6, with a possible D match to TRBD1 (6 bases). The CDR3 contains 15 residues. The germline V gene encodes CDR1 SGHTA and CDR2 FQGTGA. Trimming took off 1 base at V and 11 bases at J, with 15 bases between the two ends. Here the CDR3 DNA reads TGTGCCAGCAGCTTAAGCGGGAGAGGGGGTGCACCCCTCCACTTT. Residues: CASSLSGRGGAPLHF.

The gene calls are TRBV27 and TRBJ1-1; D not resolved. In germline, CDR1 is MNHEY, CDR2 SMNVEV (reference sequence). The CDR3 totals 13 residues. Trimming shortened V by 6 bases and J by 4 bases, and 12 bases separated the two germline ends. Here the CDR3 DNA reads TGTGCCAGCAGATGGGTCAGTGCCACTGAAGCTTTCTTT. Protein: CASRWVSATEAFF.

This sequence joins TRBV25-1 and TRBJ2-7; 7 bases line up with TRBD1. The CDR3 has 14 amino acids. The germline V gene encodes CDR1 MGHDK and CDR2 SYGVNS. V trimming: 3 bases; J trimming: 3 bases; junction bases outside the gene matches: 5. CDR3 bases: TGTGCCAGCAGTGACCCGGGACAGCTCTACGAGCAGTACTTC. This gives the protein CASSDPGQLYEQYF.